This T cell receptor beta chain was captured by sequencing in a study of identical twins. The study's findings and limits: Conclusions leaned on cross-sectional statistical analysis and did not track the same donors over time. For cord blood, abundant beta clonotypes had fewer insertions, unlike memory repertoires, which showed none. Among out-of-frame alpha sequences shared by twins, low generation probability occurred in excess.

TCRdb redid the calling of the 5' RACE reads with MiXCR, one entry per CDR3 protein. The sample has some 600,000 distinct CDR3 sequences; about 7% are singletons. The CDR3 has 11 residues. Trimming stripped 3 bases from V and 11 bases from J, with 13 bases between. The germline gives CDR1 SQVTM, CDR2 ANQGSEA. About this clonotype itself: Its specificity is not known.

This same sample was also part of a study on yellow fever vaccine responses in identical twins.

The TCR was taken from a woman aged 18-29 years in good health. This chain uses TRBV29-1 with TRBJ1-1, with TRBD1 as a possible D gene (5 bases). Material: PBMCs. The CDR3 reads CSVDSGVRAFF. The CDR3 bases are TGCAGCGTTGATTCGGGGGTGAGGGCTTTCTTT.